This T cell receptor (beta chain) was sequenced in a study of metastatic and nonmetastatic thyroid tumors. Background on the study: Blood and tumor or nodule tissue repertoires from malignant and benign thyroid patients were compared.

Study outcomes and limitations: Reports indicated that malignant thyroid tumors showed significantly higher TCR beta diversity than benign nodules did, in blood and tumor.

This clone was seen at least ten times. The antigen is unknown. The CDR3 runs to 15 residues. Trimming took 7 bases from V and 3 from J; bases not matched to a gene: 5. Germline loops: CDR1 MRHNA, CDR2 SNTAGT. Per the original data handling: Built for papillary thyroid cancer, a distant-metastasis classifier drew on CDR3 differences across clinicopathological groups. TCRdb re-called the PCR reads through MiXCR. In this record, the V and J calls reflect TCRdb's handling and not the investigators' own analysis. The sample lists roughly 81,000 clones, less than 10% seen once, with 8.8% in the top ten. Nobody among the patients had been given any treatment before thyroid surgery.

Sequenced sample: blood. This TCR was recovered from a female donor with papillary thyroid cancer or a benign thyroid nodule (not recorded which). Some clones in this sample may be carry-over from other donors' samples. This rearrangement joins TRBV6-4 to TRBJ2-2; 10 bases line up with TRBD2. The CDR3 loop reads CASTQRGGDTGELFF. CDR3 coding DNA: TGTGCCAGCACCCAGCGGGGGGGCGACACCGGGGAGCTGTTTTTT.